A selection of T cell receptor beta chains follows, all from one sample in a study of T cells in Graves' hyperthyroidism and ophthalmopathy. TCRdb fed the multiplex PCR reads into MiXCR, producing one record per CDR3 protein. This sample carries approximately 870,000 distinct CDR3 sequences, 35% to 45% of them seen once, and the ten largest clones take 7% to 10%. The sequencing input was blood. The receptors come from a man aged 18-30 years with Graves' hyperthyroidism. The CDR3 runs from the conserved cysteine through the conserved F or W. D genes are given only for firm matches. Clone size appears in some rows only: once, few, many, or a class for an expanded clone.

CDR3	DNA	V	J	D	size
CASSQDFVTSGGTQYF	TGTGCCAGCAGCCAAGATTTCGTGACGAGCGGGGGGACCCAGTACTTC	TRBV14	TRBJ2-5	TRBD2	NA
CASSPWNGNQPQHF	TGTGCCAGCAGTCCATGGAATGGCAATCAGCCCCAGCATTTT	TRBV6-5	TRBJ1-5	NA	NA
CASAAGVGTEAFF	TGCGCCAGCGCGGCGGGGGTGGGCACTGAAGCTTTCTTT	TRBV4-1	TRBJ1-1	NA	few
CASSHSTGQETQYF	TGTGCCAGCAGCCACTCGACAGGTCAAGAGACCCAGTACTTC	TRBV9	TRBJ2-5	NA	NA
CSARDLSVNTEAFF	TGCAGTGCTAGAGATCTCTCGGTGAACACTGAAGCTTTCTTT	TRBV20-1	TRBJ1-1	NA	few
CASSTQGRANEKLFF	TGTGCCAGCAGCACACAGGGACGGGCTAATGAAAAACTGTTTTTT	TRBV5-4	TRBJ1-4	NA	few
CASSLGTLGAYEQYF	TGCGCCAGCAGCTTGGGGACGCTCGGCGCCTACGAGCAGTACTTC	TRBV5-1	TRBJ2-7	NA	NA
CSSFWDSSYEQYF	TGCAGCAGTTTTTGGGACAGCTCCTACGAGCAGTACTTC	TRBV29-1	TRBJ2-7	TRBD1	NA
CASSRQDHGELFF	TGTGCCAGTAGTAGACAGGATCACGGGGAGCTGTTTTTT	TRBV19	TRBJ2-2	NA	NA
CASSFFGSLNTEAFF	TGTGCCAGCAGTTTCTTCGGGTCATTGAACACTGAAGCTTTCTTT	TRBV28	TRBJ1-1	NA	NA
CASSVETDEQYF	TGTGCCAGCAGCGTTGAGACAGACGAGCAGTACTTC	TRBV9	TRBJ2-7	NA	NA
CASSVMEGAEAFF	TGTGCCAGCAGCGTTATGGAGGGGGCTGAAGCTTTCTTT	TRBV11-2	TRBJ1-1	NA	NA
CASSPQGRKTGELFF	TGTGCCAGCAGCCCACAGGGTCGAAAGACCGGGGAGCTGTTTTTT	TRBV7-9	TRBJ2-2	NA	NA
CASSQVPGIGTQYF	TGCGCCAGCAGCCAAGTCCCGGGAATCGGGACCCAGTACTTC	TRBV4-1	TRBJ2-5	NA	NA
CSVGYRASGYTF	TGCAGCGTTGGGTACAGGGCCTCTGGCTACACCTTC	TRBV29-1	TRBJ1-2	NA	many
CASSEFEGEGYTF	TGTGCCAGCAGTGAATTTGAGGGGGAGGGCTACACCTTC	TRBV25-1	TRBJ1-2	NA	many
CASSVGGVFQETQYF	TGTGCCAGCAGCGTAGGGGGGGTCTTCCAAGAGACCCAGTACTTC	TRBV2	TRBJ2-5	NA	NA
CSATELGLDTEAFF	TGCAGTGCTACCGAGTTAGGCCTGGACACTGAAGCTTTCTTT	TRBV20-1	TRBJ1-1	NA	many
CSASSGQRNQPQHF	TGCAGTGCTAGTTCAGGACAGCGCAATCAGCCCCAGCATTTT	TRBV20-1	TRBJ1-5	NA	many
CATGTGREKLFF	TGTGCCACCGGGACAGGGCGCGAAAAACTGTTTTTT	TRBV10-3	TRBJ1-4	TRBD1	NA
CASSSLSGNQPQHF	TGTGCCAGCAGCTCACTCTCAGGGAATCAGCCCCAGCATTTT	TRBV5-5	TRBJ1-5	NA	NA
CASSLGLEVQYF	TGTGCCAGCAGCTTGGGACTGGAGGTGCAGTACTTC	TRBV5-6	TRBJ2-7	NA	NA
CSVEVRSSGNTIYF	TGCAGCGTTGAAGTGAGGAGCTCTGGAAACACCATATATTTT	TRBV29-1	TRBJ1-3	NA	few
CASSVTGEAYTDTQYF	TGTGCCAGCAGCGTAACTGGAGAGGCTTACACAGATACGCAGTATTTT	TRBV9	TRBJ2-3	NA	NA
CASSSEGGNSPLHF	TGTGCCAGCAGCTCCGAGGGAGGGAATTCACCCCTCCACTTT	TRBV7-9	TRBJ1-6	NA	NA
CSAGTSGSYEQYF	TGCAGTGCCGGGACTAGCGGGAGCTACGAGCAGTACTTC	TRBV20-1	TRBJ2-7	TRBD2	many
CASNPGQGYEQYF	TGTGCCAGCAATCCGGGACAGGGCTACGAGCAGTACTTC	TRBV6-6	TRBJ2-7	TRBD1	few
CASSHPGLAGSGTGELFF	TGTGCCAGCAGTCACCCGGGACTAGCGGGGTCGGGCACCGGGGAGCTGTTTTTT	TRBV25-1	TRBJ2-2	TRBD2	NA
CSAPRGYGYTF	TGCAGCGCTCCCCGAGGGTATGGCTACACCTTC	TRBV29-1	TRBJ1-2	NA	many
CASSPGQGDQYF	TGTGCCAGTAGCCCGGGACAGGGGGACCAGTACTTC	TRBV19	TRBJ2-5	TRBD1	few
CASSARREVDQPQHF	TGTGCCAGCAGTGCTCGCCGGGAGGTAGATCAGCCCCAGCATTTT	TRBV25-1	TRBJ1-5	NA	NA
CASSVEDSPNQPQHF	TGTGCCAGCAGTGTTGAGGACAGTCCCAATCAGCCCCAGCATTTT	TRBV9	TRBJ1-5	NA	once
CASTVNRAAEQYF	TGTGCCAGCACCGTCAATAGGGCCGCCGAGCAGTACTTC	TRBV7-9	TRBJ2-7	NA	few
CASSYFKGNTGELFF	TGTGCCAGCAGTTACTTCAAGGGAAACACCGGGGAGCTGTTTTTT	TRBV6-2/TRBV6-3	TRBJ2-2	NA	NA
CASREIGGTEAFF	TGTGCCAGCAGAGAAATCGGTGGCACTGAAGCTTTCTTT	TRBV6-6	TRBJ1-1	NA	NA
CSVGGREKLFF	TGCAGCGTTGGAGGCAGGGAAAAACTGTTTTTT	TRBV29-1	TRBJ1-4	NA	NA
CASSLHSPRAEKLFF	TGTGCCAGCAGTCTTCACAGTCCCAGGGCAGAAAAACTGTTTTTT	TRBV6-5	TRBJ1-4	NA	NA
CASSPTGSQSEKLFF	TGTGCCAGCAGCCCAACGGGATCCCAGAGTGAAAAACTGTTTTTT	TRBV7-9	TRBJ1-4	NA	NA
CSLGLGWYGYTF	TGCAGCTTAGGTCTCGGATGGTATGGCTACACCTTC	TRBV29-1	TRBJ1-2	NA	once
CATDDRKNTEAFF	TGCGCCACCGATGACAGGAAGAACACTGAAGCTTTCTTT	TRBV10-2	TRBJ1-1	NA	many
CSVEYGAFDEQYF	TGCAGCGTTGAATACGGGGCCTTCGACGAGCAGTACTTC	TRBV29-1	TRBJ2-7	NA	NA
CASSIALGYGYTF	TGTGCCAGTAGTATAGCCCTAGGCTATGGCTACACCTTC	TRBV19	TRBJ1-2	NA	NA
CSVDLGIGELFF	TGCAGCGTTGACTTGGGAATCGGGGAGCTGTTTTTT	TRBV29-1	TRBJ2-2	NA	once
CASSLGYRGGGEPQYF	TGTGCCAGCAGCTTAGGTTACAGGGGAGGAGGTGAGCCCCAGTACTTC	TRBV7-9	TRBJ2-5	NA	NA
CASSHLRVGEQYF	TGTGCCAGCAGCCATTTGAGGGTCGGCGAGCAGTACTTC	TRBV3-1	TRBJ2-7	NA	NA
CASRVELETQYF	TGTGCCAGCAGGGTGGAGTTGGAGACCCAGTACTTC	TRBV2	TRBJ2-5	NA	many
CSARAGTGTYEQYF	TGCAGTGCTAGGGCCGGGACAGGGACCTACGAGCAGTACTTC	TRBV20-1	TRBJ2-7	TRBD1	many
CASSLDGGKTQYF	TGTGCCAGCAGCTTAGACGGGGGGAAGACCCAGTACTTC	TRBV7-9	TRBJ2-5	TRBD2	many
CSVDGYGYTF	TGCAGCGTGGACGGGTATGGCTACACCTTC	TRBV29-1	TRBJ1-2	NA	many
CSARKTGQAFF	TGCAGTGCTAGAAAAACAGGGCAGGCTTTCTTT	TRBV20-1	TRBJ1-1	NA	many
CASSQDLQGSETQYF	TGTGCCAGCAGCCAAGATTTGCAGGGGAGCGAGACCCAGTACTTC	TRBV14	TRBJ2-5	NA	few
CASSAGTGLTGELFF	TGCGCCAGCAGCGCCGGGACAGGGTTAACCGGGGAGCTGTTTTTT	TRBV5-4	TRBJ2-2	TRBD1	NA
CASSFGTGDEQPQHF	TGTGCCAGCAGCTTTGGGACAGGGGATGAACAGCCCCAGCATTTT	TRBV7-8	TRBJ1-5	TRBD1	many
CSIPPGHTEAFF	TGCAGCATCCCACCCGGTCACACTGAAGCTTTCTTT	TRBV20-1	TRBJ1-1	NA	many
CASRQGGPGNTIYF	TGTGCCAGTAGACAAGGTGGCCCTGGAAACACCATATATTTT	TRBV2	TRBJ1-3	NA	NA
CSVAATLPGGEKLFF	TGCAGCGTTGCCGCTACACTTCCCGGGGGTGAAAAACTGTTTTTT	TRBV29-1	TRBJ1-4	NA	many
CASSIGPAGNTIYF	TGTGCCAGTAGTATTGGACCCGCTGGAAACACCATATATTTT	TRBV19	TRBJ1-3	NA	many